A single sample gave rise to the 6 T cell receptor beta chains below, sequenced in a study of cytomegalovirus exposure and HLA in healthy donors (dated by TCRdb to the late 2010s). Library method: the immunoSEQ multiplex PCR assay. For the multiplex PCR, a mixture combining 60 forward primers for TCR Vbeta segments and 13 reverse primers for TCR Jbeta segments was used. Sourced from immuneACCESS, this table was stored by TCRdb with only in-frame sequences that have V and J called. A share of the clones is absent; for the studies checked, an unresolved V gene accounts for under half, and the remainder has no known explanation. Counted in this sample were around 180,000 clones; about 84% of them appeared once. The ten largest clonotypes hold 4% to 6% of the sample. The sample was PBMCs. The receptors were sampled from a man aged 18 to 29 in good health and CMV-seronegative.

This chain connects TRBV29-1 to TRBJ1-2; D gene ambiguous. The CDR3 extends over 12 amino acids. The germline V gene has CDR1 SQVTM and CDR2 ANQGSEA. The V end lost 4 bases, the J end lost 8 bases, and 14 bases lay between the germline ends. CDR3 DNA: TGCAGCGTTGGTTCCGGGATTCACGGCTACACCTTC. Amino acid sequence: CSVGSGIHGYTF. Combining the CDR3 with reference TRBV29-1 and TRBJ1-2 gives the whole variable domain SAVISQKPSRDICQRGTSLTIQCQVDSQVTMMFWYRQQPGQSLTLIATANQGSEATYESGFVIDKFPISRPNLTFSTLTVSNMSPEDSSIYLCSVGSGIHGYTFGSGTRLTVV.

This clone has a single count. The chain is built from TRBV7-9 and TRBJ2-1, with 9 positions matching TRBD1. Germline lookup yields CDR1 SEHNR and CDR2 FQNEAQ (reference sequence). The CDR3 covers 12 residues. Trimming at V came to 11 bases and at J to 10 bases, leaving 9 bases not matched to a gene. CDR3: CAGGQGQREQFF. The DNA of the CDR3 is TGTGCCGGAGGACAGGGGCAGCGGGAGCAGTTCTTC.

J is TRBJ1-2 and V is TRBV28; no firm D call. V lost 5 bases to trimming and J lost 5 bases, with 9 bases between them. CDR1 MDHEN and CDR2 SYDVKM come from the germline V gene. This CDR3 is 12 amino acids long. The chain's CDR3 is CASSAERYGYTF. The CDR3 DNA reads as TGTGCCAGCAGTGCCGAGAGATATGGCTACACCTTC.

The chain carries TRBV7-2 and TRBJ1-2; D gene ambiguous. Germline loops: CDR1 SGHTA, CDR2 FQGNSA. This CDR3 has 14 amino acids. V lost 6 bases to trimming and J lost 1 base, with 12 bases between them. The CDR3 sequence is CASRELADNYGYTF. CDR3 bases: TGTGCCAGCAGGGAGTTAGCAGATAACTATGGCTACACCTTC.

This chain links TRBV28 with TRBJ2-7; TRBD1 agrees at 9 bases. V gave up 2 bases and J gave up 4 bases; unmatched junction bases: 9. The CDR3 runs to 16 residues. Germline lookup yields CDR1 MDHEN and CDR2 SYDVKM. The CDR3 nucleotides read TGTGCCAGCAGTTTAGGACTGGGACAGGGTTCGTACGAGCAGTACTTC. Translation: CASSLGLGQGSYEQYF.

As DNA, the CDR3 is TGTGCCAGCAGCTTATCCACTAGCTCCCTTTTCGAGCAGTACTTC. Its protein product is CASSLSTSSLFEQYF. The chain has TRBV5-4 and TRBJ2-7, with D tentatively TRBD2 (6 bases). The V gene lost 2 bases and the J gene lost 6 bases, with 18 bases spanning the gap. The CDR3 extends over 15 amino acids. Germline CDR1 reads SGHNT; CDR2 reads YYREEE (reference sequence).